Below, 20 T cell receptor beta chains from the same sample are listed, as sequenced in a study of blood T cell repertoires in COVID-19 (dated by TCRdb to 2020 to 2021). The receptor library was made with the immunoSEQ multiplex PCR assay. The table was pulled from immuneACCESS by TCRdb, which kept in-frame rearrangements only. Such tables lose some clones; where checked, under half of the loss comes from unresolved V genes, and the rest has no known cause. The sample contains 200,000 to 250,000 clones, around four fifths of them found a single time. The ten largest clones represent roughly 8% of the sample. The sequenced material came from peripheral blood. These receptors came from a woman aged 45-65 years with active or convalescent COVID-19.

The CDR3 loop reads CASSSGTGQPQHF. The CDR3 DNA follows: TGTGCCAGCAGCTCAGGGACAGGTCAGCCCCAGCATTTT. The chain couples TRBV7-9 to TRBJ1-5; 8 bases are a match to TRBD1. Trimming cost V 4 bases and J 6 bases; bases outside gene matches: 2. Germline CDR1 reads SEHNR; CDR2 reads FQNEAQ (reference sequence). The CDR3 totals 13 residues.

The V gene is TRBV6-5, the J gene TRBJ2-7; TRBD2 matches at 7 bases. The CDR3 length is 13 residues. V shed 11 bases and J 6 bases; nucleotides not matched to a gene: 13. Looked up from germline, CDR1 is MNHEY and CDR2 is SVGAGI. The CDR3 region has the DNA TGTGCCGCAGCGGGGCAGGAGAGGGGCGAGCAGTACGTC. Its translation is CAAAGQERGEQYV.

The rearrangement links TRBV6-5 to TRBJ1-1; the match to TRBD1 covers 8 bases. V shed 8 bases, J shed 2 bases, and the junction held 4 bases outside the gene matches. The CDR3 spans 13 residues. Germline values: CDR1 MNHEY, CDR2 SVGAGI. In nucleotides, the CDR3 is TGTGCCAGCGACAGGGGAATAAACACTGAAGCTTTCTTT. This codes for CASDRGINTEAFF.

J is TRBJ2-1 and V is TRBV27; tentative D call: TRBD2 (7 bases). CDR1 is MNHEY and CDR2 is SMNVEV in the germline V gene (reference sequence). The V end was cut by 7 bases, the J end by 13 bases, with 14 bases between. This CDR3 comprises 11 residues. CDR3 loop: CASKGGTIQFF. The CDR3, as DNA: TGTGCCAGCAAGGGGGGGACAATACAGTTCTTC.

The DNA of the CDR3 is TGTGCCAGCAGCTTGAGGGACAGCCTCCCTGGGGCCAACGTCCTGACTTTC. The encoded protein is CASSLRDSLPGANVLTF. This sequence joins TRBV28 and TRBJ2-6; 7 nucleotides match TRBD1. CDR3 size: 17 residues. Germline V gene data show CDR1 as MDHEN and CDR2 as SYDVKM. V shed 6 bases, J shed 2 bases, and the junction held 10 bases outside the gene matches. Together with reference TRBV28 and TRBJ2-6, the CDR3 gives the full variable domain: DVKVTQSSRYLVKRTGEKVFLECVQDMDHENMFWYRQDPGLGLRLIYFSYDVKMKEKGDIPEGYSVSREKKERFSLILESASTNQTSMYLCASSLRDSLPGANVLTFGAGSRLTVL.

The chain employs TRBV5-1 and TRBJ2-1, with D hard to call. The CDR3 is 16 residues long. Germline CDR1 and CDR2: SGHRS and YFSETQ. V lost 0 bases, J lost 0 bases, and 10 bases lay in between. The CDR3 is CASSLDPSSSYNEQFF. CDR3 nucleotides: TGCGCCAGCAGCTTGGACCCCTCGAGCTCCTACAATGAGCAGTTCTTC.

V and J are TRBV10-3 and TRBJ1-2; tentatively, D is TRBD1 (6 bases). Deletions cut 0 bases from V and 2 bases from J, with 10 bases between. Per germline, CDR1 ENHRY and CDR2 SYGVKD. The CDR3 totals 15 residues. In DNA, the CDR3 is TGTGCCATCAGTGAGTCTGGGGGCGCGAACTATGGCTACACCTTC. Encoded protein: CAISESGGANYGYTF.

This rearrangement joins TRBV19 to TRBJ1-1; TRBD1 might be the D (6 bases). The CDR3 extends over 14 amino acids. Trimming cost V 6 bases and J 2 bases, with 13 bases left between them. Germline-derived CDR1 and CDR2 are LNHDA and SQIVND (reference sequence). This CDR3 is CASRLTGLNTEAFF. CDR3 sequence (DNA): TGTGCCAGTAGATTGACAGGTCTTAACACTGAAGCTTTCTTT.

In DNA form, the CDR3 reads TGCGCCAGCAGCCCCGGGGACAGGCAGGGCTACACCTTC. It is translated as CASSPGDRQGYTF. The chain recombines TRBV5-1 with TRBJ1-2, with 8 bases identical to TRBD1. The J segment lost 8 bases and the V segment lost 4 bases, leaving 7 bases of the junction unmatched. The CDR3 spans 13 residues. Germline CDR1 SGHRS, CDR2 YFSETQ.

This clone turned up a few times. CDR3 loop: CASSLHLGWRGDQPQHF. For the CDR3, the DNA is TGTGCCAGCAGTTTGCACCTCGGCTGGAGGGGCGACCAGCCCCAGCATTTT. V usage is TRBV27 and J usage is TRBJ1-5, with D possibly being TRBD1 (5 bases). Germline V gives CDR1 MNHEY, CDR2 SMNVEV (reference sequence). Trimming left V 3 bases short and J 7 bases short, with 22 bases between. This CDR3 is built from 17 residues.

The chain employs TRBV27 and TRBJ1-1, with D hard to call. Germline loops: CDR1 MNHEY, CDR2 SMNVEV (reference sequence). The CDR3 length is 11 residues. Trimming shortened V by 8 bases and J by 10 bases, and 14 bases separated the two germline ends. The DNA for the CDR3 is TGTGCCAGCGGAAGATTCGGAGGAGCTTTCTTT. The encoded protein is CASGRFGGAFF.

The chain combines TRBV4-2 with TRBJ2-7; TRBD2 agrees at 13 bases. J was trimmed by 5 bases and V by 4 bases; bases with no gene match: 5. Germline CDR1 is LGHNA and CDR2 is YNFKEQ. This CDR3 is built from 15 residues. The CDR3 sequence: CASSRTSGSFDEQYF. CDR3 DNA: TGTGCCAGCAGCCGGACTAGCGGGAGCTTCGACGAGCAGTACTTC.

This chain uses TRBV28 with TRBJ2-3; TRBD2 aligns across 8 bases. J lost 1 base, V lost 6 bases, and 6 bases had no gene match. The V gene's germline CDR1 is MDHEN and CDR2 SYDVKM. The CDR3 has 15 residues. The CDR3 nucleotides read TGTGCCAGCAGCCGGGGGGGGGTTGGCACAGATACGCAGTATTTT. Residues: CASSRGGVGTDTQYF.

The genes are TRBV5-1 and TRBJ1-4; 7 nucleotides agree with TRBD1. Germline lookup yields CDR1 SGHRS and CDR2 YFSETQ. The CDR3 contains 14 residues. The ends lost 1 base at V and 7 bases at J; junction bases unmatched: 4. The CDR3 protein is CASSLTGEGEKLFF. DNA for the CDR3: TGCGCCAGCAGCTTGACAGGGGAAGGTGAAAAACTGTTTTTT.

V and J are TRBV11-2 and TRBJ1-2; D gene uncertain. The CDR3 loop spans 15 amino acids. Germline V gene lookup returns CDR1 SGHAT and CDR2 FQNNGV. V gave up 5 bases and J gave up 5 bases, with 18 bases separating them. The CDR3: CASSPSNSPLYGYTF. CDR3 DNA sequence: TGTGCCAGCAGCCCTAGCAATAGCCCTCTATATGGCTACACCTTC.

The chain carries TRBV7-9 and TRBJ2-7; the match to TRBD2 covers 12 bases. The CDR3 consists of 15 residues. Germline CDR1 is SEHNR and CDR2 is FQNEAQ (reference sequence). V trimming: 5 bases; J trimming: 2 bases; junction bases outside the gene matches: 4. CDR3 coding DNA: TGTGCCAGCAGCCCTAGCGGGAGGGGAACCTACGAGCAGTACTTC. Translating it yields CASSPSGRGTYEQYF.

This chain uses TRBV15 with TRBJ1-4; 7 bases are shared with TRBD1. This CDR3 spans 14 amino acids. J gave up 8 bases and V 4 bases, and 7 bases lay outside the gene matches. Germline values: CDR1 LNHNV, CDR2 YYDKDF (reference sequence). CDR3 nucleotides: TGTGCCACCAGCAAGGGACAGTCTACGGAAAAACTGTTTTTT. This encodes CATSKGQSTEKLFF.

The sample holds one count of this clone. CDR3 sequence: CASGDLGQGNYGYTF. The CDR3 region has the DNA TGTGCCAGCGGGGATTTGGGGCAGGGAAACTATGGCTACACCTTC. The J gene is TRBJ1-2, the V gene TRBV27, with D maybe TRBD1 (5 bases). There are 15 residues in the CDR3. CDR1 and CDR2 (germline): MNHEY, SMNVEV (reference sequence). V lost 8 bases and J 2 bases, leaving 18 bases between the germline ends.

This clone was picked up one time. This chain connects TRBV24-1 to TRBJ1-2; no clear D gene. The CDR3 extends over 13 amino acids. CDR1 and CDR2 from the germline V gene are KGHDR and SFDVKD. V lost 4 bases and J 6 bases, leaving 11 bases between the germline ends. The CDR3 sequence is CATSEVGRHGYTF. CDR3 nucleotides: TGTGCCACCAGTGAGGTAGGGAGGCATGGCTACACCTTC.

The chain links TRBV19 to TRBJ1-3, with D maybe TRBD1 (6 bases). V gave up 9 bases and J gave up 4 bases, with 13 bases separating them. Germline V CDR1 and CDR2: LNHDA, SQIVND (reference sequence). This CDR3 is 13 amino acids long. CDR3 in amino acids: CASLQGFGNTIYF. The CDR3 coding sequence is TGTGCCAGCCTACAGGGATTCGGAAACACCATATATTTT.